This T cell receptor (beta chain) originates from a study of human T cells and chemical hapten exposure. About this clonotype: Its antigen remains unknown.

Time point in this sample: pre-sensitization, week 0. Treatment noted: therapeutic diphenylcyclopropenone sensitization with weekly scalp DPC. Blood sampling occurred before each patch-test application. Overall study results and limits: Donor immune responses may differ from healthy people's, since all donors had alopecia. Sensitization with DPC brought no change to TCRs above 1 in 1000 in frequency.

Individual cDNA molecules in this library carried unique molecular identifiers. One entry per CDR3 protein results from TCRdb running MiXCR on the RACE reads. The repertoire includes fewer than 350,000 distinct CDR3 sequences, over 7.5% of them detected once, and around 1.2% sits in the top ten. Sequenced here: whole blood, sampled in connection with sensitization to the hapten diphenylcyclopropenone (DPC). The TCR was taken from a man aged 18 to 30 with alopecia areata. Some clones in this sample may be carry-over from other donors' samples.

The CDR3 nucleotides read TGTGCCAGCAGCTCTCAAACGGTTTTCGGGCAGTACTTC. Its protein is CASSSQTVFGQYF. This chain links TRBV7-9 with TRBJ2-7; D remains ambiguous. There are 13 residues in the CDR3. The germline V and J ends were trimmed by 4 bases and 9 bases, with 16 bases remaining between them. Germline V lookup: CDR1 SEHNR, CDR2 FQNEAQ (reference sequence).